This is a list of T cell receptor beta chains from one sample in a study of T cell repertoires in ileal Crohn's disease. The method was immunoSEQ multiplex PCR; TCRdb's version includes in-frame clones alone and lacks a portion of them. The repertoire holds about 3,400 clones, approximately 91% seen once, with 10% to 15% in the top ten. The sequencing input was ileal tissue. These receptors were collected from an adult with Crohn's disease. The CDR3 runs from the conserved cysteine through the conserved F or W. The D gene is left open where the match is weak. Size tells how often a clone was seen (once, few, many) or the class of an expanded clone, and some rows leave it out.

d_gene: TRBD1
abundance: once
j_gene: TRBJ1-2
v_gene: TRBV5-6
CDR3aa: CASSLGTGLYGYTF
CDR3nt: TGTGCCAGCAGCTTAGGGACAGGGCTCTATGGCTACACCTTC

d_gene: NA
abundance: NA
j_gene: TRBJ2-2
v_gene: TRBV4-3
CDR3aa: CASSQELLTSRGGLFF
CDR3nt: TGCGCCAGCAGCCAAGAATTGTTAACTAGCAGAGGGGGGCTGTTTTTT

d_gene: NA
abundance: NA
j_gene: TRBJ2-3
v_gene: TRBV14
CDR3aa: CASSQPSGTTDTQYF
CDR3nt: TGTGCCAGCAGCCAACCATCCGGTACCACAGATACGCAGTATTTT

d_gene: TRBD1
abundance: once
j_gene: TRBJ2-7
v_gene: TRBV6-1
CDR3aa: CASSEYQGVSYEQYF
CDR3nt: TGTGCCAGCAGTGAATACCAGGGGGTATCCTACGAGCAGTACTTC

d_gene: NA
abundance: NA
j_gene: TRBJ2-3
v_gene: TRBV12-5
CDR3aa: CASGSADTQYF
CDR3nt: TGTGCTAGTGGTTCCGCAGATACGCAGTATTTT

d_gene: NA
abundance: NA
j_gene: TRBJ1-4
v_gene: TRBV9
CDR3aa: CASSEITGMGEKLFF
CDR3nt: TGTGCCAGCAGCGAGATAACAGGGATGGGTGAAAAACTGTTTTTT

d_gene: TRBD1
abundance: once
j_gene: TRBJ2-1
v_gene: TRBV5-1
CDR3aa: CASSFQGQANEQFF
CDR3nt: TGCGCCAGCAGCTTCCAGGGACAGGCCAATGAGCAGTTCTTC

d_gene: NA
abundance: NA
j_gene: TRBJ1-1
v_gene: TRBV7-9
CDR3aa: CASSYGSGNTEAFF
CDR3nt: TGTGCCAGCAGCTACGGTTCAGGGAACACTGAAGCTTTCTTT

d_gene: TRBD1
abundance: NA
j_gene: TRBJ2-7
v_gene: TRBV5-1
CDR3aa: CASSLGGTGSYEQYF
CDR3nt: TGCGCCAGCAGCTTGGGGGGGACAGGATCCTACGAGCAGTACTTC

d_gene: NA
abundance: NA
j_gene: TRBJ2-6
v_gene: TRBV6-1
CDR3aa: CATGGTEGANVLTF
CDR3nt: TGTGCTACGGGAGGGACAGAAGGGGCCAACGTCCTGACTTTC

d_gene: NA
abundance: NA
j_gene: TRBJ1-2
v_gene: TRBV30
CDR3aa: CASHRAGGSYGYTF
CDR3nt: TGTGCCTCACACCGGGCGGGGGGCTCGTATGGCTACACCTTC

d_gene: NA
abundance: NA
j_gene: TRBJ1-1
v_gene: TRBV27
CDR3aa: CASSQYRDMNTEAFF
CDR3nt: TGTGCCAGCAGTCAGTACAGGGACATGAACACTGAAGCTTTCTTT

d_gene: TRBD2
abundance: NA
j_gene: TRBJ2-1
v_gene: TRBV5-1
CDR3aa: CASSITSGSHNEQFF
CDR3nt: TGCGCCAGCAGCATCACTAGCGGGAGTCACAATGAGCAGTTCTTC

d_gene: NA
abundance: NA
j_gene: TRBJ2-7
v_gene: TRBV5-4
CDR3aa: CASSSPVSPQGAYEQYF
CDR3nt: TGTGCCAGCAGCTCGCCGGTCAGCCCCCAAGGGGCCTACGAGCAGTACTTC

d_gene: NA
abundance: NA
j_gene: TRBJ2-7
v_gene: TRBV27
CDR3aa: CASSLEDGPYEQYF
CDR3nt: TGTGCCAGCAGTTTAGAGGATGGCCCCTACGAGCAGTACTTC

d_gene: TRBD2
abundance: NA
j_gene: TRBJ2-6
v_gene: TRBV19
CDR3aa: CASSIPSGRAAGANVLTF
CDR3nt: TGTGCCAGTAGTATTCCTAGCGGGAGGGCCGCTGGGGCCAACGTCCTGACTTTC

d_gene: NA
abundance: NA
j_gene: TRBJ1-2
v_gene: TRBV28
CDR3aa: CASSSDYGYTF
CDR3nt: TGTGCCAGCAGCTCTGACTATGGCTACACCTTC

d_gene: TRBD1
abundance: NA
j_gene: TRBJ1-5
v_gene: TRBV28
CDR3aa: CGTGNNQPQHF
CDR3nt: TGTGGGACAGGGAACAATCAGCCCCAGCATTTT

d_gene: TRBD2
abundance: NA
j_gene: TRBJ2-7
v_gene: TRBV7-2
CDR3aa: CASSLVASGRNSYEQYF
CDR3nt: TGTGCCAGCTCCCTAGTGGCTAGCGGGAGGAATTCCTACGAGCAGTACTTC

d_gene: NA
abundance: NA
j_gene: TRBJ2-5
v_gene: TRBV27
CDR3aa: CASRTFRQAEETQYF
CDR3nt: TGTGCCAGCAGAACCTTCCGACAGGCGGAGGAGACCCAGTACTTC

d_gene: TRBD2
abundance: NA
j_gene: TRBJ2-5
v_gene: TRBV4-3
CDR3aa: CASSKKFPSGRETQYF
CDR3nt: TGCGCCAGCAGCAAAAAATTTCCTAGCGGGAGAGAGACCCAGTACTTC

d_gene: NA
abundance: NA
j_gene: TRBJ1-1
v_gene: TRBV4-1
CDR3aa: CASSQVKNTEAFF
CDR3nt: TGCGCCAGCAGCCAAGTAAAGAACACTGAAGCTTTCTTT

d_gene: TRBD1
abundance: NA
j_gene: TRBJ2-1
v_gene: TRBV29-1
CDR3aa: CSLQGANNEQFF
CDR3nt: TGCAGCCTACAGGGGGCGAACAATGAGCAGTTCTTC

d_gene: NA
abundance: NA
j_gene: TRBJ1-5
v_gene: TRBV18
CDR3aa: CASSLQGGNQPQHF
CDR3nt: TGTGCCAGCTCACTACAGGGTGGCAATCAGCCCCAGCATTTT

d_gene: TRBD1
abundance: NA
j_gene: TRBJ1-4
v_gene: TRBV27
CDR3aa: CASSRDRASPQGEKLFF
CDR3nt: TGTGCCAGCAGCCGAGACAGGGCTAGCCCCCAGGGCGAAAAACTGTTTTTT

d_gene: NA
abundance: NA
j_gene: TRBJ1-1
v_gene: TRBV6-5
CDR3aa: CAATSQGGNEAFF
CDR3nt: TGTGCCGCTACGTCACAGGGAGGCAATGAAGCTTTCTTT

d_gene: NA
abundance: NA
j_gene: TRBJ1-1
v_gene: TRBV14
CDR3aa: CASSQGRGTEAFF
CDR3nt: TGTGCCAGCAGCCAAGGTCGGGGCACTGAAGCTTTCTTT

d_gene: TRBD1
abundance: NA
j_gene: TRBJ2-3
v_gene: TRBV27
CDR3aa: CASRSRPGQGLDRQYF
CDR3nt: TGTGCCAGCAGAAGCAGGCCGGGACAGGGTCTTGACCGGCAGTATTTT

d_gene: TRBD2
abundance: NA
j_gene: TRBJ2-7
v_gene: TRBV6-1
CDR3aa: CASSESSGSHEQYF
CDR3nt: TGTGCCAGCAGTGAATCAAGCGGGAGCCACGAGCAGTACTTC

d_gene: NA
abundance: NA
j_gene: TRBJ2-3
v_gene: TRBV9
CDR3aa: CASSGWATDTQYF
CDR3nt: TGTGCCAGCAGCGGGTGGGCCACAGATACGCAGTATTTT

d_gene: NA
abundance: NA
j_gene: TRBJ1-2
v_gene: TRBV5-4
CDR3aa: CASSLSGRINYGYTF
CDR3nt: TGTGCCAGCAGCTTGTCCGGCAGAATTAACTATGGCTACACCTTC

d_gene: TRBD1
abundance: NA
j_gene: TRBJ1-5
v_gene: TRBV28
CDR3aa: CASSRTGEPQHF
CDR3nt: TGTGCCAGCAGTCGCACAGGGGAGCCCCAGCATTTT

d_gene: NA
abundance: NA
j_gene: TRBJ2-1
v_gene: TRBV5-1
CDR3aa: CASSLGGNEQFF
CDR3nt: TGCGCCAGCAGCCTTGGGGGCAATGAGCAGTTCTTC

d_gene: TRBD2
abundance: NA
j_gene: TRBJ2-5
v_gene: TRBV2
CDR3aa: CASSATGGGRETQYF
CDR3nt: TGTGCCAGCAGTGCGACGGGAGGCGGGAGGGAGACCCAGTACTTC

d_gene: NA
abundance: once
j_gene: TRBJ2-2
v_gene: TRBV7-9
CDR3aa: CASTQSGHSNTGELFF
CDR3nt: TGTGCCAGCACCCAGAGCGGACATTCGAACACCGGGGAGCTGTTTTTT

d_gene: NA
abundance: NA
j_gene: TRBJ1-2
v_gene: TRBV4-1
CDR3aa: CASSFQINQGPNYGYTF
CDR3nt: TGCGCCAGCAGCTTCCAGATAAATCAGGGTCCTAACTATGGCTACACCTTC